The 20 T cell receptor beta chains in this list originate from one sample, sequenced in a study of T cells in Graves' hyperthyroidism and ophthalmopathy (dated by TCRdb to the late 2010s). The library was produced with multiplex PCR. Instrument used: Illumina HiSeq 2000. TCR beta CDR3 regions were amplified from RNA transcripts. For the first round of RT-PCR on the TCR CDR3, the HTBI primer set was used together with the Qiagen OneStep RT-PCR kit. TCRdb ran its own pipeline on the public reads, namely fastp trimming at Q25 and MiXCR clone calling, and kept in-frame beta chains. Entries that share a CDR3 protein sequence are merged under the most common genes and DNA. Across this sample there are about 350,000 distinct CDR3 sequences, with roughly 15% seen only once. About 20% of the sample rests with the top ten. The sample consisted of blood. These receptor sequences come from a woman aged 60-75 years with Graves' ophthalmopathy.

This clonotype was counted ten times or more. This chain links TRBV5-6 with TRBJ2-5, with TRBD2 as a possible D gene (6 bases). CDR1 and CDR2 (germline): SGHDT, YYEEEE. V was clipped by 1 base and J by 3 bases, with 16 bases between them. CDR3 length: 16 residues. The CDR3 spells CASSLSPTGGEETQYF. The DNA of the CDR3 is TGTGCCAGCAGCTTGTCACCCACCGGCGGGGAAGAGACCCAGTACTTC.

This clonotype was counted many times. The J gene is TRBJ1-1, the V gene TRBV20-1; unclear D gene. This CDR3 has 14 residues. V dropped 6 bases and J dropped 4 bases, with 18 bases sitting between them. Looked up from germline, CDR1 is DFQATT and CDR2 is SNEGSKA (reference sequence). CDR3 in DNA: TGCAGTGCAGAGACGGGGAGATGGGGCACTGAAGCTTTCTTT. This codes for CSAETGRWGTEAFF.

This clonotype was counted a few times. The chain employs TRBV7-3 and TRBJ2-2, with D possibly being TRBD2 (6 bases). The CDR3 is 12 amino acids. Between the trimmed V and J ends, which lost 4 bases and 7 bases, there was a span of 7 bases. Germline loops: CDR1 SGHTA, CDR2 FQGTGA. In DNA form, the CDR3 reads TGTGCCAGCAGCTCGGGGGTCGGGGAGCTGTTTTTT. It encodes CASSSGVGELFF.

With regard to this clonotype: A read error may account for a junction end that differs from germline. This CDR3 reads CASSLGRRQGAEEQFF. DNA of the CDR3: TGTGCCAGCAGTTTAGGCCGCAGACAGGGGGCGGAGGAGCAGTTCTTC. V gene TRBV13 combines with J gene TRBJ2-1, with 10 bases aligning to TRBD1. This CDR3 comprises 16 residues. Per the germline V gene, CDR1 is PRHDT and CDR2 is FYEKMQ (reference sequence).

The rearrangement joins TRBV20-1 to TRBJ1-2; no reliable D call. Trimming cost V 6 bases and J 10 bases, with 15 bases left between them. The CDR3 contains 11 residues. Per the germline V gene, CDR1 is DFQATT and CDR2 is SNEGSKA (reference sequence). As DNA, the CDR3 is TGCAGTGCGGAGTTACGAACGACCTACACCTTC. It codes for CSAELRTTYTF.

This clonotype occurred many times. The chain couples TRBV5-5 to TRBJ2-3, with a possible D match to TRBD2 (7 bases). There are 15 residues in the CDR3. Germline CDR1 and CDR2: SGHKS and YYEKEE (reference sequence). Trimming left V 5 bases short and J 6 bases short, with 19 bases between. This chain's CDR3 is CASRPGRGAFDTQYF. The DNA of the CDR3 is TGTGCCAGCAGACCGGGACGGGGGGCGTTCGATACGCAGTATTTT.

This clonotype was seen at least ten times. V usage is TRBV5-1 and J usage is TRBJ2-1; 8 nucleotides line up with TRBD2. J gave up 2 bases and V 6 bases, and 1 base lay outside the gene matches. The CDR3 is 13 amino acids. The germline gives CDR1 SGHRS, CDR2 YFSETQ. DNA for the CDR3: TGCGCCAGCACGGGGGGGGCCTACAATGAGCAGTTCTTC. Amino acid sequence: CASTGGAYNEQFF.

This clonotype was seen a handful of times. The chain combines TRBV7-9 with TRBJ2-7; D tentatively fits TRBD1 or TRBD2 (5 bases each). Trimming pared 1 base from V and 7 bases from J, leaving 14 bases between. Germline loops: CDR1 SEHNR, CDR2 FQNEAQ (reference sequence). The CDR3 is 14 amino acids. DNA of the CDR3: TGTGCCAGCAGCTTAGTTCAGGGAGCTGATGAGCAGTACTTC. Amino acid sequence: CASSLVQGADEQYF.

The rearrangement uses TRBV18 and TRBJ1-5, with 9 bases lining up with TRBD1. The CDR3 length is 18 residues. Per germline, CDR1 KGHSH and CDR2 LQKENI. The V and J ends lost 2 bases and 1 base, in that order; junction bases with no gene match: 9. The CDR3 loop is CASSPDATGGESNQPQHF. The CDR3, as DNA: TGTGCCAGCTCACCAGACGCGACAGGGGGTGAAAGCAATCAGCCCCAGCATTTT.

This chain connects TRBV2 to TRBJ2-7, with 8 bases fitting TRBD1. Per the germline V gene, CDR1 is SNHLY and CDR2 is FYNNEI. The ends lost 0 bases at V and 6 bases at J; junction bases unmatched: 7. The CDR3 covers 15 residues. The CDR3 nucleotides read TGTGCCAGCAGTGAAGCCGGAACAGGGGGTGTCGAGCAGTACTTC. This sequence encodes CASSEAGTGGVEQYF.

The J gene is TRBJ1-5, the V gene TRBV7-8; D is uncertain. CDR3 length: 14 amino acids. V was clipped by 1 base and J by 5 bases, with 9 bases between them. From germline, CDR1 is SGHVS and CDR2 FQNEAQ. The CDR3 sequence is CASSLDGGYQPQHF. For the CDR3, the DNA is TGTGCCAGCAGCTTAGACGGTGGGTATCAGCCCCAGCATTTT.

The sample holds a few counts of this clonotype. This sequence joins TRBV7-9 and TRBJ1-2; 9 positions agree with TRBD1. Germline CDR1 SEHNR, CDR2 FQNEAQ (reference sequence). This CDR3 is built from 14 residues. The V gene end was trimmed by 1 base and the J gene end by 8 bases; junction bases not matched to a gene: 5. CDR3 bases: TGTGCCAGCAGCTTAGTGGGACAGGGAGGAGGCTACACCTTC. Its translation: CASSLVGQGGGYTF.

This clonotype appeared a few times. The chain employs TRBV7-9 and TRBJ2-7; the D is unclear. The germline gives CDR1 SEHNR, CDR2 FQNEAQ (reference sequence). CDR3 length: 13 residues. V was clipped by 1 base and J by 2 bases, with 6 bases between them. The CDR3: CASSLERPYEQYF. DNA for the CDR3: TGTGCCAGCAGCTTAGAAAGGCCCTACGAGCAGTACTTC.

The gene calls are TRBV25-1 and TRBJ1-5; D gene ambiguous. Germline V gene lookup returns CDR1 MGHDK and CDR2 SYGVNS. The length of the CDR3 is 14 residues. Trimming removed 6 bases from V and 4 bases from J, with 13 bases in between. CDR3 bases: TGTGCCAGCAGCAGAGGGAACGAGAATCAGCCCCAGCATTTT. Its protein is CASSRGNENQPQHF. The variable domain in full, completed from reference TRBV25-1 and TRBJ1-5, reads EADIYQTPRYLVIGTGKKITLECSQTMGHDKMYWYQQDPGMELHLIHYSYGVNSTEKGDLSSESTVSRIRTEHFPLTLESARPSHTSQYLCASSRGNENQPQHFGDGTRLSIL.

This rearrangement joins TRBV19 to TRBJ2-1; D not resolved. The V and J ends lost 3 bases and 6 bases respectively, with 9 bases between them. Germline assignment: CDR1 LNHDA and CDR2 SQIVND (reference sequence). The CDR3 extends over 13 amino acids. Here the CDR3 reads CASSMGRTNEQFF. For the CDR3, the DNA is TGTGCCAGTAGTATGGGTAGGACCAATGAGCAGTTCTTC.

This clonotype occurred many times. The genes are TRBV2 and TRBJ2-5; D is unclear. The V and J ends lost 6 bases and 2 bases respectively, with 7 bases between them. CDR3 size: 12 residues. Germline V gene sequence: CDR1 SNHLY, CDR2 FYNNEI. As DNA, the CDR3 is TGTGCCAGCAGACCCGGTCAAGAGACCCAGTACTTC. Translation: CASRPGQETQYF.

This clonotype was observed at least ten times. This chain links TRBV7-9 with TRBJ2-5; perhaps TRBD1 as D (5 bases). Germline V gene lookup returns CDR1 SEHNR and CDR2 FQNEAQ (reference sequence). Trimming removed 6 bases at V and 4 bases at J, with 12 bases between. There are 13 residues in the CDR3. The CDR3 DNA reads TGTGCCAGCAGTTTGGTAGGGGCAGAGACCCAGTACTTC. Translating it yields CASSLVGAETQYF.

V gene TRBV3-1 combines with J gene TRBJ2-4, with TRBD1 matching 10 bases. The J segment lost 3 bases and the V segment lost 4 bases, leaving 0 bases of the junction unmatched. Germline-derived CDR1 and CDR2 are LGHDT and YNNKEL (reference sequence). There are 14 residues in the CDR3. The CDR3 nucleotides are TGTGCCAGCAGCCGGACAGGGGGCAAAAACATTCAGTACTTC. Translating gives CASSRTGGKNIQYF.

This clonotype appeared many times. The genes are TRBV9 and TRBJ2-6; TRBD2 aligns across 7 bases. The CDR3 extends over 17 amino acids. The germline V gene has CDR1 SGDLS and CDR2 YYNGEE. V was pared by 8 bases and J by 2 bases, with 13 bases of the junction left unmatched. The CDR3 coding sequence is TGTGCCAGTGGCGGGAGTACCAAGACCCCTGGGGCCAACGTCCTGACTTTC. Its protein is CASGGSTKTPGANVLTF. The whole variable domain, remainder taken from reference TRBV9 and TRBJ2-6, is DSGVTQTPKHLITATGQRVTLRCSPRSGDLSVYWYQQSLDQGLQFLIQYYNGEERAKGNILERFSAQQFPDLHSELNLSSLELGDSALYFCASGGSTKTPGANVLTFGAGSRLTVL.

This sequence joins TRBV29-1 and TRBJ2-1, with D perhaps TRBD2 (5 bases). Deletions cut 8 bases from V and 6 bases from J, with 14 bases between. CDR3 length equals 12 residues. Germline values: CDR1 SQVTM, CDR2 ANQGSEA. Here the CDR3 DNA reads TGCAGCCCTCGCTCCGAGGGCAATGAGCAGTTCTTC. Translating gives CSPRSEGNEQFF.